A selection of T cell receptor beta chains follows, all from one sample in a study of post-analysis software for immune sequencing data. Using its own MiXCR run on the PCR reads, TCRdb lists one record per CDR3 protein. This sample has a few hundred thousand distinct CDR3 sequences; around 37% occur once, and the top ten carry under 15%. Sample: blood. The receptors originated from a girl aged 5-17 years with multiple sclerosis. CDR3s include the opening cysteine and the closing phenylalanine or tryptophan. Each record gives: J gene, D gene, V gene, clone size, CDR3 DNA, CDR3 protein. D genes are given only for firm matches. The listing skips clone size in some rows; elsewhere it reads once, few, many or a size class.

TRBJ2-7	NA	TRBV2	NA	TGTGCCAGCAGGACCTTGAGGAACTACGAGCAGTACTTC	CASRTLRNYEQYF
TRBJ2-4	NA	TRBV9	few	TGTGCCAGCAGCGTAGCTCCTGGCAGGGGAGGAACCAAAAACATTCAGTACTTC	CASSVAPGRGGTKNIQYF
TRBJ1-2	NA	TRBV20-1	few	TGCAGTGCTGACCTAAGCGAGGGGTCCTTAACTAAGGGCTACACCTTC	CSADLSEGSLTKGYTF
TRBJ2-7	NA	TRBV12-3/TRBV12-4	few	TGTGCCAGCAGTTTAGGGGCAGGAGTTCCCTCCTACGAGCAGTACTTC	CASSLGAGVPSYEQYF
TRBJ1-4	TRBD1	TRBV28	NA	TGTGCCAGCAGTTTAGGATCCCGACAGGGGAGAAAACTGTTTTTT	CASSLGSRQGRKLFF
TRBJ2-3	NA	TRBV4-2	NA	TGTGCCAGCAGCCAAGGACTCCTCACAGATACGCAGTATTTT	CASSQGLLTDTQYF
TRBJ2-1	NA	TRBV3-1	once	TGTGCCAGCAGCCCCGGACTGCTCGAGCAGTTCTTC	CASSPGLLEQFF
TRBJ2-1	NA	TRBV28	few	TGTGCCAGCAGTTTACTTGGGGGAGCCTCCTACAATGAGCAGTTCTTC	CASSLLGGASYNEQFF
TRBJ1-1	TRBD1	TRBV15	NA	TGTGCCACCAAGAAACCGGGACAGGGAGATAATCTTGAAGCTTTCTTT	CATKKPGQGDNLEAFF
TRBJ1-2	NA	TRBV9	NA	TGTGCCAGCAGCGTAGAAGGCAGGGGATCGGGCTACACCTTC	CASSVEGRGSGYTF
TRBJ2-5	NA	TRBV2	NA	TGTGCCAGCAGTGTCCTCAGAAGGAGAGAGACCCAGTACTTC	CASSVLRRRETQYF
TRBJ2-1	NA	TRBV27	few	TGTGCCAGCAGTTCTTGGGATACCTCCTACAATGAGCAGTTCTTC	CASSSWDTSYNEQFF
TRBJ2-5	NA	TRBV6-5	once	TGTGCCGGCCGGACCGAAAGAATGGAGACCCAGTACTTC	CAGRTERMETQYF
TRBJ2-5	NA	TRBV5-1	few	TGCGCCAGCAGCTTGGGTGGGGTATTGGAAGAGACCCAGTACTTC	CASSLGGVLEETQYF
TRBJ1-6	NA	TRBV20-1	NA	TGCAGTGCTAGAGAATTTAGGTTCAATTCACCCCTCCACTTT	CSAREFRFNSPLHF
TRBJ1-4	NA	TRBV2	NA	TGTGCCAGCACGCGGCGAACTAATGAAAAACTGTTTTTT	CASTRRTNEKLFF
TRBJ2-3	TRBD2	TRBV9	many	TGTGCCAGCAGCGCGAGAGCGGGGGGGCTTGACGTAGGAGATACGCAGTATTTT	CASSARAGGLDVGDTQYF
TRBJ1-1	NA	TRBV7-9	NA	TGTGCCTCGGGGGGCGCCCTGAACACTGAAGCTTTCTTT	CASGGALNTEAFF
TRBJ2-5	TRBD2	TRBV4-2	NA	TGTGCCAGCAGCCAAGCAAACGGAGTAGCGGGTACGGCGGAGACCCAGTACTTC	CASSQANGVAGTAETQYF
TRBJ1-5	NA	TRBV7-9	many	TGTGCCAGCAGCTTAGGAGGGGCGACAGATAGTCTTCAGCCCCAGCATTTT	CASSLGGATDSLQPQHF
TRBJ2-3	TRBD2	TRBV29-1	NA	TGCAGCCCGAGACTAGCGGGAAGCACAGATACGCAGTATTTT	CSPRLAGSTDTQYF
TRBJ1-2	NA	TRBV7-8	NA	TGTGCCAGCAGCTTAGGTCGGGGGAGGGAACGTGGCTACACCTTC	CASSLGRGRERGYTF
TRBJ2-5	NA	TRBV7-2	few	TGTGCCAGCAGCTTAGGTTTCCTACCTTACAAAGAGACCCAGTACTTC	CASSLGFLPYKETQYF
TRBJ2-1	NA	TRBV7-8	many	TGTGCCAGCAGCTTGTCCTCCGGGACACCGCAGTTCTTC	CASSLSSGTPQFF
TRBJ2-1	NA	TRBV29-1	NA	TGCAGCGTTCCCGGCGTCGGTGGCTACAATGAGCAGTTCTTC	CSVPGVGGYNEQFF
TRBJ1-5	TRBD1	TRBV10-3	few	TGTGCCATCAGTGAGTCGGAGGGGGCGACGGTAGAACAGCCCCAGCATTTT	CAISESEGATVEQPQHF
TRBJ2-5	TRBD2	TRBV20-1	NA	TGCAGTGCTCCGGGACTACAAAAGACCCAGTACTTC	CSAPGLQKTQYF
TRBJ2-7	NA	TRBV5-1	many	TGCGCCAGCAGCCTGACTTCCTACGAGCAGTACTTC	CASSLTSYEQYF
TRBJ1-6	NA	TRBV5-5	NA	TGTGCCAGCAGTGACTCAGCGGGGAGGGTATCCCTCCACTTT	CASSDSAGRVSLHF
TRBJ2-7	NA	TRBV2	NA	TGTGCCAGCAGTGAAAACAGGCCTACCTACGAGCAGTACTTC	CASSENRPTYEQYF
TRBJ2-1	TRBD2	TRBV6-5	NA	TGTGCCAGCAGTCTCTCGACTAGCGGGAGCTACAATGAGCAGTTCTTC	CASSLSTSGSYNEQFF
TRBJ2-5	TRBD2	TRBV4-1	NA	TGCGCCAGCAGCCAAGAGTTACTAGCGGGGGGGCGAAGAGAGACCCAGTACTTC	CASSQELLAGGRRETQYF
TRBJ1-1	NA	TRBV20-1	few	TGCAGTGCCCCTCCCCCGGGTCCCATCACTGAAGCTTTCTTT	CSAPPPGPITEAFF
TRBJ2-1	NA	TRBV10-1	few	TGCGCCAGCAGTGAGTCCATTGGGGAGCGGAATGAGCAGTTCTTC	CASSESIGERNEQFF
TRBJ2-7	NA	TRBV24-1	NA	TGTGCCACGGGGGGCAGCGAGCAGTACTTC	CATGGSEQYF
TRBJ2-1	NA	TRBV7-3	NA	TGTGCCAGCAGCCACATTCTGGGAGACCCCAATGAGCAGTTCTTC	CASSHILGDPNEQFF
TRBJ2-2	NA	TRBV6-6	NA	TGTGCCAGCAGACACAGTTCGAACACCGGGAAGCTGTTTTTT	CASRHSSNTGKLFF
TRBJ2-7	NA	TRBV4-2	NA	TGTGCCAGCAGCCAAGATCCAGTCTACGAGCAGTACTTC	CASSQDPVYEQYF
TRBJ1-5	NA	TRBV20-1	NA	TGCAGTGCGCAGCGGACGAGACAGCCCCAGCATTTT	CSAQRTRQPQHF
TRBJ2-3	TRBD2	TRBV20-1	NA	TGCAGTCTAGAGCGGGGTGACACAGATACGCAGTATTTT	CSLERGDTDTQYF
TRBJ2-7	NA	TRBV20-1	NA	TGCAGTGCTAGAGATAATCGGCACTCCTACGAGCAGTACTTC	CSARDNRHSYEQYF
TRBJ2-1	NA	TRBV12-3/TRBV12-4	NA	TGTGCCAGCAGCCATACAAGGGGGGGATACAATGAGCAGTTCTTC	CASSHTRGGYNEQFF
TRBJ1-2	TRBD1	TRBV27	NA	TGTGCCAGCAGTCCCTACAGGGGAAGGTATGGTTATGGCTACACCTTC	CASSPYRGRYGYGYTF
TRBJ2-5	NA	TRBV12-3/TRBV12-4	NA	TGTGCCAGCAGTTTAGGGGGGGCTGAGGAGACCCAGTACTTC	CASSLGGAEETQYF
TRBJ1-2	NA	TRBV3-1	NA	TGTGCCAGCAGCCTCCGATCTCAGGGAGTCAGCTATGGCTACACCTTC	CASSLRSQGVSYGYTF
TRBJ1-2	NA	TRBV21-1	NA	TGTGCCAGCAGCGACCGGGGGTGCGAGGGTGGCTACACCTTC	CASSDRGCEGGYTF
TRBJ2-1	TRBD1	TRBV29-1	NA	TGCAGCGTTCTAACAGGGGCAGAAGAGACCCAGTTCTTC	CSVLTGAEETQFF